This TCR beta chain was observed in a study of T cells in Graves' hyperthyroidism and ophthalmopathy. Overall study results and limits: Most thyroid clonotypes expanded above 0.001 appeared in blood too. Stable hyperthyroidism and ophthalmopathy were separated using 13 V-J signatures.

This clonotype came up many times. As yet, its antigen is unknown. This CDR3 is 19 amino acids long. Per germline, CDR1 MDHEN and CDR2 SYDVKM. Trimming stripped 8 bases from V and 0 bases from J, with 23 bases between. Participants, patients aged 18 to 65, had newly diagnosed hyperthyroidism with a duration under 2 months. The blood was taken when hyperthyroidism was first diagnosed, before any ophthalmopathy symptoms showed up. RNA transcripts provided the source from which TCR beta CDR3 regions were amplified. Carried out on the TCR CDR3, a first-round RT-PCR used the HTBI primer set. TCRdb fed the multiplex PCR reads into MiXCR, producing one record per CDR3 protein. The sample carries about 360,000 distinct CDR3 sequences, 15% to 17% recorded once.

Source material: blood. This chain connects TRBV28 to TRBJ2-6; D might be TRBD1 or TRBD2, each matching 5 bases. This receptor was identified in a young woman with Graves' hyperthyroidism that later progressed to Graves' ophthalmopathy. The CDR3 here is CASLPTPGTGSSGANVLTF. The CDR3 nucleotides read TGTGCCAGCCTCCCAACCCCCGGGACGGGCTCCTCTGGGGCCAACGTCCTGACTTTC.